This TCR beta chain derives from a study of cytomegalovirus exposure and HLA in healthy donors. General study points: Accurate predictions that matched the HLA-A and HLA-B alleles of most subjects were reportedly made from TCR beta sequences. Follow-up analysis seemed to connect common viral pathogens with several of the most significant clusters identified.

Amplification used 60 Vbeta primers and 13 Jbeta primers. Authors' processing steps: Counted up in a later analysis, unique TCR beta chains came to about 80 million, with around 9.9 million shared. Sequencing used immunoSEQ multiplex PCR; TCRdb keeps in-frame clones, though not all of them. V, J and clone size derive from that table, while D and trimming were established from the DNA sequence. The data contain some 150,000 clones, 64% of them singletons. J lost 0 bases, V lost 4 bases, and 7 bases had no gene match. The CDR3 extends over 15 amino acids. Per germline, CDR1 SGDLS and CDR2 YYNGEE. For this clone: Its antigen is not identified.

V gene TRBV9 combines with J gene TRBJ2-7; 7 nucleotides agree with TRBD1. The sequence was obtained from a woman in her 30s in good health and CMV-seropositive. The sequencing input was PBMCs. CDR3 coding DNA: TGTGCCAGCAGCCTCCGACAGGGAAGCTCCTACGAGCAGTACTTC. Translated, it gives CASSLRQGSSYEQYF. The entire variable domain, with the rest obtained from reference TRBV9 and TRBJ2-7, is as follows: DSGVTQTPKHLITATGQRVTLRCSPRSGDLSVYWYQQSLDQGLQFLIQYYNGEERAKGNILERFSAQQFPDLHSELNLSSLELGDSALYFCASSLRQGSSYEQYFGPGTRLTVT.